These 7 T cell receptor beta chains were all obtained from the same sample, sequenced in a study of OX40 agonist ivuxolimab in advanced cancers. The receptor library was made with the immunoSEQ multiplex PCR assay. The table was pulled from immuneACCESS by TCRdb, which kept in-frame rearrangements only. Such tables lose some clones; where checked, under half of the loss comes from unresolved V genes, and the rest has no known cause. This sample has roughly 90,000 clones in its table, and 85% to 90% of those were observed once. The top ten constitute approximately 0.22% of the sample. Sequences were derived from CD4+ or CD8+ T cells sorted from blood, sampled in a trial of the OX40 agonist ivuxolimab. All receptors come from an adult with an advanced solid tumor such as melanoma, head and neck, liver or kidney cancer.

The chain has TRBV21-1 and TRBJ1-5. TRBV21-1 corresponds to a pseudogene. The CDR3 loop spans 15 amino acids. The CDR3: CASSKEVGRNQPQHF. CDR3 coding DNA: TGTGCCAGCAGCAAGGAGGTCGGAAGGAATCAGCCCCAGCATTTT.

The CDR3 sequence: CASRSEPTNEKLFF. The CDR3 DNA sequence: TGTGCCAGTAGGTCGGAGCCTACAAATGAAAAACTGTTTTTT. V is TRBV19 and J is TRBJ1-4; no clear D. Germline V gene lookup returns CDR1 LNHDA and CDR2 SQIVND (reference sequence). There are 14 residues in the CDR3. V shed 6 bases and J shed 5 bases, with 13 bases lying between them.

This rearrangement joins TRBV18 to TRBJ2-1; the D gene is possibly TRBD2 (5 bases). Germline assignment: CDR1 KGHSH and CDR2 LQKENI. The CDR3 runs to 14 residues. Trimming took off 6 bases at V and 6 bases at J, with 15 bases between the two ends. CDR3 loop: CASSYPGLANEQFF. CDR3 nucleotides: TGTGCCAGCTCGTATCCAGGACTGGCCAATGAGCAGTTCTTC.

The chain combines TRBV6-9 with TRBJ2-1, with 9 positions matching TRBD2. CDR1 and CDR2 (germline): MNHGY, SVAAGI. With V trimmed by 0 bases and J by 5 bases, 2 bases remained unmatched. The CDR3 sequence is 15 residues long. CDR3 DNA sequence: TGTGCCAGCAGTTATTCGACTAGCGGAAACAATGAGCAGTTCTTC. This sequence encodes CASSYSTSGNNEQFF.

The V and J genes are TRBV10-2 and TRBJ1-1; TRBD1 matches at 9 bases. This CDR3 comprises 13 residues. V was clipped by 10 bases and J by 7 bases; unmatched bases: 10. CDR1 is WSHSY and CDR2 is SAAADI in the germline V gene. The CDR3 coding sequence is TGCGCCACTTTCCCGCAGGGACAGGGTGAAGCTTTCTTT. Protein sequence: CATFPQGQGEAFF.

The rearrangement uses TRBV6-6 and TRBJ1-1; TRBD1 agrees at 8 bases. Germline CDR1 reads MNHNY; CDR2 reads SVGAGI (reference sequence). The CDR3 runs to 14 residues. V was pared by 2 bases and J by 6 bases, with 5 bases of the junction left unmatched. The CDR3 DNA follows: TGTGCCAGCAGTTACCCTGCAGGGGGCGCTGAAGCTTTCTTT. Amino acid sequence: CASSYPAGGAEAFF.

This clone appeared a few times. The chain couples TRBV11-3 to TRBJ2-1, with 7 bases lining up with TRBD2. Per germline, CDR1 SGHNT and CDR2 YENEEA. The CDR3 spans 15 residues. V was pared by 5 bases and J by 7 bases, with 11 bases of the junction left unmatched. In DNA form, the CDR3 reads TGTGCCAGCAGCCTAGCAGCGGGAAGTGAAAATGAGCAGTTCTTC. Translated, it gives CASSLAAGSENEQFF.